What follows describes a single T cell receptor beta chain. This specimen comes from a study of long-term antiretroviral therapy in people with HIV. Each HIV participant was treated in the United States. The V end lost 5 bases, the J end lost 6 bases, and 12 bases lay between the germline ends. The germline V gene has CDR1 SGHNT and CDR2 YYREEE (reference sequence). The CDR3 is made up of 13 amino acids. Version v3.0 of the immunoSEQ assay ran at survey level. Sequenced by immunoSEQ multiplex PCR; TCRdb stores in-frame clones only, minus some. The table includes approximately 13,000 clones, around 80% detected once.

The receptor comes from a man younger than 45 with HIV. This material consisted of unsorted PBMCs, taken 0.4 years after starting antiretroviral therapy. This chain uses TRBV5-4 with TRBJ2-1, with D uncertain. CDR3 sequence reads: CASRSQLLNEQFF. The DNA for the CDR3 is TGTGCCAGCAGAAGTCAGCTACTCAATGAGCAGTTCTTC.